This T cell receptor beta chain was found in a study of cytomegalovirus exposure and HLA in healthy donors (dated by TCRdb to about 2017). The study in broad terms: According to an earlier analysis of several hundred of the donors, roughly 180 million T cells yielded roughly 100 million unique TCR beta sequences and about 300 Gb of sequence data. Alongside the repertoire data, information on donor age, sex, ethnicity and CMV serostatus was compiled. Typing coverage varied by locus: roughly 629-640 donors for A, B, C, DRB1 and DQB1; more than 500 for DQA1; more than 600 for DPA1; approximately 490 for DPB1. Because of strong linkage in the cohort, five DR-DQ haplotypes were treated as single units for association and clustering. All discovery cohort repertoires had been generated on a single sequencing platform. To study patterns of TCR occurrence, a later analysis re-analyzed previously published TCR beta repertoires from several hundred donors and added high-resolution HLA genotyping. The aim of the study was to test whether cataloging public T cell receptors could identify signatures of past pathogen exposure. Both class I and class II loci were covered by HLA typing, at four-digit resolution. To predict cytomegalovirus infection status, the study brought together high-throughput TCR immunosequencing, statistical association of individual TCRs with disease status, and machine learning. On average, about 240,000 unique TCR beta nucleotide sequences were sequenced per donor among a few hundred genotyped donors of the cohort, with roughly 20% of those sequences being non-productive. A later genetic analysis took genome-wide SNP genotypes for about 60% of the roughly 670 donors and used that subset as a discovery cohort. The study profiled the T cell repertoires of 550 to 700 subjects by immunosequencing and related them to cytomegalovirus serostatus. Among the approximately 400 genotyped donors, 81% belonged to the genetic ancestry cluster associated with self-reported Caucasian donors. Besides the first cohort of roughly 700 subjects, a separate validation cohort made up of 120 different subjects was used. In the later analysis, no new phenotypic data were used to find candidate immune exposures; instead, reliance was placed on TCR beta sequences and their occurrence across donors. An earlier analysis of 450 to 750 of the donors used high-throughput TCR beta sequencing to judge whether each TCR beta V gene segment behaved as functional or pseudogenic. An early release that covered fewer than 750 HLA-typed donors contained approximately 300 gigabases of sequencing data and tens of millions of unique TCR sequences. What the study reported, not specific to this receptor: Presence/absence analyses assumed roughly uniform sequencing depth across donors, an assumption that may not hold. The study gave a list of about 160 TCR beta chains associated with cytomegalovirus. Because HLA typing was missing for some donors at each locus, association tests included only the typed subset. Because counts were too low, about 18 rarely observed V segments, including chromosome 9 orphons, were excluded from the earlier analysis of fewer than 650 of the donors. Assigning TCR associations to individual alleles was difficult when HLA alleles, especially DR and DQ, strongly co-occurred. In a later genetic analysis, fewer N-insertions in productive TCRs were reported among donors in an Asian-associated ancestry cluster than the roughly 710-donor mean. Only TCR beta chains were sequenced in this cohort, and the absence of alpha or paired-chain data limited detectable features. A further reported finding was that TCR beta sequences accurately predicted the HLA-A and HLA-B alleles for most subjects in the first cohort. The classifier was reported to diagnose cytomegalovirus status with high specificity and sensitivity in both the original cohort and the validation cohort. A cluster of highly shared sequence variants was judged likely to represent a technical artifact of the sequencing pipeline. In vitro tests confirmed that three of the cytomegalovirus-associated TCR beta chains recognize cytomegalovirus antigens. In a later analysis, TCR association rates were found to vary across HLA loci, with the most associated TCRs seen for DRB1 alleles and the fewest for HLA-C alleles. Most CMV-associated TCR beta chains appeared to be HLA-restricted in a later analysis, and the HLA associations seemed to be driven largely by CMV exposure. Several of the top co-occurrence clusters appeared to be linked to parvovirus B19, influenza, CMV and Epstein-Barr virus, according to a later analysis. Some IMGT-functional V segments, including TRBV6-2 and TRBV6-3, could not be distinguished by the 87-base-pair reads and were therefore excluded. Linkage disequilibrium might explain the correlated functional status among segregating V segments, but an unknown experimental factor could not be ruled out. The authors suggested that the approach could potentially be generalized to other disease states and immunological phenotypes. While some public TCRs were present in many individuals, most TCR sequences turned up only very rarely across donors. Compared with equally common non-associated chains, HLA-associated TCR beta chains in a later analysis were more clonally expanded and had lower generation probabilities. An association between a missense DCLRE1C variant and V-gene and J-gene trimming of TCR beta chains was found in a later genetic analysis and replicated in an independent cohort. An earlier analysis of approximately 540 of the donors showed that most TCR beta V segments appeared in productive rearrangements either about 87% or about 30% of the time, which broadly matched IMGT annotations. CMV serostatus was the only immune exposure information available for the cohort. At a false discovery rate of 0.05, a later analysis linked approximately 18,000 TCR beta sequences to specific HLA alleles.

The CDR3 goes from the cysteine to the phenylalanine over 13 residues. The entry retains the CDR3 DNA only, 39 bases that are in frame from base 1. Reading the germline V gene (reference sequence) gives CDR1 MNHEY and CDR2 SMNVEV. The trim is 2 bases for V and 1 base for J, with a gap of 3 bases between the germline ends. About this clone itself: Its antigen has not been determined. No base quality information exists; no much larger clone differs at one position.

Libraries came from the immunoSEQ multiplex PCR assay. For the multiplex PCR, a mixture combining 60 forward primers for TCR Vbeta segments and 13 reverse primers for TCR Jbeta segments was used. Amplification of the CDR3 region of rearranged TCR beta genes was performed with a multiplex PCR assay on genomic DNA. The Illumina HiSeq System was used to sequence the amplified TCR beta libraries as 87-base-pair reads. The study's own analysis went as follows. A later analysis counted 65 million to 90 million unique TCR beta chains across the 666 repertoires, and roughly 11 million of these chains were shared by at least two donors. Raw reads were error-corrected and collapsed into unique sequences by a nearest-neighbor algorithm in which closely related sequences were merged to remove PCR and sequencing errors. V, D and J gene segments were assigned by aligning CDR3 sequences to IMGT reference sequences. For a sequence to be retained, a match of at least six nucleotides to both a V gene segment and a J gene segment was required. A rearrangement counted as productive if the CDR3 had no stop codons and remained in frame with V and J, and every other rearrangement counted as non-productive. CDR3 was defined according to IMGT convention as the region running from the second conserved V-encoded cysteine to the conserved J-encoded phenylalanine. In an earlier analysis of 500 to 650 of the donors, sequences lacking an unambiguous match to a single V gene segment were excluded. An earlier analysis of some 500 of the donors classified V segments as functional when productive rearrangements were above 56.7% and as segregating when the standard deviation between donors was above 5%. To diagnose cytomegalovirus status from the catalog of TCR beta chain sequences, a statistical classification framework was built. V and J gene assignment, in a later analysis, came from comparing TCR nucleotide sequences with IMGT/GENE-DB human TR gene sequences. The TCRdist pipeline was used in a later analysis to assign CDR3 sequences and most-parsimonious VDJ recombination scenarios. In a later analysis, each TCR beta chain was defined by its CDR3 amino acid sequence together with its V-gene family, and reads without a unique V-gene family were excluded. To address suspected cross-contamination and a sequencing artifact, a later analysis removed 592 highly shared, low-generation-probability nucleotide sequences. A later analysis calculated a clonal expansion index for each public chain from normalized within-repertoire ranks of inferred template counts. A later analysis computed generation probabilities with a VDJ recombination model fitted to out-of-frame rearrangements, and checked the results against IGoR. A later analysis scored TCR-TCR, TCR-HLA and TCR-CMV co-occurrence with hypergeometric tests, applying a repertoire-size bias correction to TCR pairs. A later analysis estimated false discovery rates by permuting HLA or CMV assignments 20 times. In a later analysis, co-occurring TCRs were grouped using DBSCAN, with TCRdist sequence similarity added in when clustering inside HLA-allele-positive subsets. Repertoires with fewer than 30,000 or more than 120,000 public chains, plus five repertoires with anomalous nucleotide sharing, were excluded from co-occurrence clustering. TCRdb limited this immuneACCESS table to in-frame rearrangements with V and J called. A share of clones is missing; checked studies link under half to unresolved V genes, and the rest is unexplained. V and J calls plus clone size are reproduced from that table; the DNA served to infer D and trimming. The sample table lists about 150,000 clones, roughly 80% of them with a count of one. The ten biggest clones cover about 6.3% of the sample.

The cohort comprised 670 or so healthy bone marrow donors. Cohort members were all nominally healthy when sampled, although unrecorded immune exposures were likely present. The donor was CMV seropositive and belonged to the group of 270 or so seropositive cohort members. A peripheral blood sample was collected from each donor, and TCR beta sequencing was performed on peripheral blood mononuclear cells. The Qiagen DNeasy Blood Extraction Kit was used to extract genomic DNA from the blood cell samples. The rearrangement joined TRBV27 to TRBJ2-1; the D gene cannot be named for sure. Sample: PBMCs. The TCR originated in a male donor in good health and CMV-seropositive. The CDR3 amino acid sequence is: CASSLASYNEQFF. The base sequence is TGTGCCAGCAGTTTAGCGTCCTACAATGAGCAGTTCTTC.